Below, 13 T cell receptor beta chains from the same sample are listed, as sequenced in a study of cytomegalovirus exposure and HLA in healthy donors. Researchers ran the PCR with 60 Vbeta and 13 Jbeta primers. Method: immunoSEQ multiplex PCR; TCRdb's copy keeps in-frame clones and lacks some. The table shows approximately 150,000 clones, with about three quarters occurring only once. Sequencing input: PBMCs. The source is a man aged 18-30 years in good health and CMV-seropositive.

V gene TRBV18 combines with J gene TRBJ1-3; D gene ambiguous. Germline V CDR1 and CDR2: KGHSH, LQKENI. The V end lost 3 bases, the J end lost 2 bases, and 14 bases lay between the germline ends. The CDR3 runs 16 residues. Here the CDR3 DNA reads TGTGCCAGCTCACCTCAAGCGGTGTCGACTGGAAACACCATATATTTT. The encoded protein is CASSPQAVSTGNTIYF.

The chain uses TRBV27 and TRBJ1-1, with unresolved D. The length of the CDR3 is 13 residues. V lost 0 bases, J lost 6 bases, and 8 bases lay in between. Germline assignment: CDR1 MNHEY and CDR2 SMNVEV (reference sequence). CDR3 residues: CASSLSGVAEAFF. In nucleotides, the CDR3 is TGTGCCAGCAGTTTATCAGGAGTGGCTGAAGCTTTCTTT.

This CDR3 reads CASSPRLAGHGELFF. The DNA for the CDR3 is TGTGCCAGCAGCCCGAGACTAGCTGGGCACGGGGAGCTGTTTTTT. The chain joins TRBV9 to TRBJ2-2, with 7 bases fitting TRBD2. Germline V gene lookup returns CDR1 SGDLS and CDR2 YYNGEE. This CDR3 is built from 15 residues. Trimming at V came to 4 bases and at J to 7 bases, leaving 10 bases not matched to a gene. Full variable domain (rest looked up from reference TRBV9 and TRBJ2-2): DSGVTQTPKHLITATGQRVTLRCSPRSGDLSVYWYQQSLDQGLQFLIQYYNGEERAKGNILERFSAQQFPDLHSELNLSSLELGDSALYFCASSPRLAGHGELFFGEGSRLTVL.

A few counts support this clone. The CDR3 bases are TGTGCCAGCAGCTCCCCTCCGGGGCAGGGGGTGAATACGCAGTATTTT. Its translation: CASSSPPGQGVNTQYF. The chain has TRBV7-6 and TRBJ2-3, with 7 bases fitting TRBD1. CDR1 is SGHVS, CDR2 FNYEAQ, per germline. The V gene end was trimmed by 4 bases and the J gene end by 7 bases; junction bases not matched to a gene: 14. CDR3 length: 16 residues.

This clone was found a few times. This rearrangement joins TRBV5-1 to TRBJ1-1; D perhaps matches TRBD1 (5 bases). The CDR3 runs 13 residues. Trimming shortened V by 2 bases and J by 5 bases, and 10 bases separated the two germline ends. Germline CDR1 reads SGHRS; CDR2 reads YFSETQ. The CDR3 sequence: CASSFGGGTEAFF. For the CDR3, the DNA is TGCGCCAGCAGCTTCGGGGGGGGGACTGAAGCTTTCTTT.

The chain recombines TRBV9 with TRBJ2-1, with D possibly TRBD1 on 6 matching bases. This CDR3 spans 14 amino acids. Germline loops: CDR1 SGDLS, CDR2 YYNGEE. V gave up 2 bases and J gave up 8 bases, with 14 bases separating them. The CDR3 DNA is TGTGCCAGCAGCGTTGGGACAACAGGCCATGAGCAGTTCTTC. Amino acids: CASSVGTTGHEQFF.

Concerning this clone: Other nucleotide sequences from this sample produce the same CDR3. The gene calls are TRBV30 and TRBJ2-3; D perhaps matches TRBD2 (5 bases). This CDR3 comprises 14 residues. Trimming took 0 bases from V and 3 from J, leaving 10 bases between them. The germline V gene encodes CDR1 GTSNPN and CDR2 SVGIG (reference sequence). Written as DNA, the CDR3 is TGTGCCTGGAGTGTGGGAGCGGCTACAGATACGCAGTATTTT. Amino acids: CAWSVGAATDTQYF.

The CDR3 here is CASSGRQGYEQYV. The CDR3 DNA reads as TGTGCCAGCAGTGGGAGACAGGGCTACGAGCAGTACGTC. The J gene is TRBJ2-7, the V gene TRBV25-1, with TRBD1 matching over 7 bases. J was trimmed by 3 bases and V by 4 bases; bases with no gene match: 3. CDR3 size: 13 residues. Germline V gene sequence: CDR1 MGHDK, CDR2 SYGVNS.

The genes are TRBV30 and TRBJ2-2; 10 positions match TRBD1. The CDR3 loop spans 17 amino acids. V lost 2 bases and J lost 6; bases outside the gene matches: 12. Germline loops: CDR1 GTSNPN, CDR2 SVGIG (reference sequence). The CDR3 reads CAWSTGQGYYWSGELFF. For the CDR3, the DNA is TGTGCCTGGAGTACGGGACAGGGGTATTATTGGTCCGGGGAGCTGTTTTTT.

Concerning this clone: The identical CDR3 is also encoded by other nucleotide sequences in the sample. V and J are TRBV28 and TRBJ1-1; D not resolved. Trimming removed 6 bases from V and 1 base from J, with 15 bases in between. The CDR3 runs to 15 residues. Germline loops: CDR1 MDHEN, CDR2 SYDVKM. The DNA of the CDR3 is TGTGCCAGCAGCTCACCAGGCAGACCGAACACTGAAGCTTTCTTT. Its protein is CASSSPGRPNTEAFF.

The gene calls are TRBV28 and TRBJ2-3; the match to TRBD2 covers 7 bases. In germline, CDR1 is MDHEN, CDR2 SYDVKM. The V segment lost 6 bases and the J segment 4 bases; nucleotides outside the gene matches: 13. The CDR3 extends over 16 amino acids. CDR3 amino acids: CASSLTSVSSSDTQYF. CDR3 bases: TGTGCCAGCAGCCTCACTAGCGTCTCTAGTTCAGATACGCAGTATTTT.

The gene calls are TRBV2 and TRBJ2-7; no clear D. V was pared by 1 base and J by 6 bases, with 7 bases between. Germline assignment: CDR1 SNHLY and CDR2 FYNNEI. The CDR3 extends over 12 amino acids. The CDR3 is CASSEGGGEQYV. CDR3 bases: TGTGCCAGCAGTGAAGGTGGCGGCGAGCAGTACGTC.

J is TRBJ1-1 and V is TRBV7-9, with a weak D call TRBD1 (5 bases). Germline V gene lookup returns CDR1 SEHNR and CDR2 FQNEAQ (reference sequence). The V and J ends lost 10 bases and 3 bases respectively, with 15 bases between them. The CDR3 runs to 13 residues. The CDR3: CAIVSREDTEAFF. The DNA for the CDR3 is TGTGCCATTGTTAGCAGGGAGGACACTGAAGCTTTCTTT.